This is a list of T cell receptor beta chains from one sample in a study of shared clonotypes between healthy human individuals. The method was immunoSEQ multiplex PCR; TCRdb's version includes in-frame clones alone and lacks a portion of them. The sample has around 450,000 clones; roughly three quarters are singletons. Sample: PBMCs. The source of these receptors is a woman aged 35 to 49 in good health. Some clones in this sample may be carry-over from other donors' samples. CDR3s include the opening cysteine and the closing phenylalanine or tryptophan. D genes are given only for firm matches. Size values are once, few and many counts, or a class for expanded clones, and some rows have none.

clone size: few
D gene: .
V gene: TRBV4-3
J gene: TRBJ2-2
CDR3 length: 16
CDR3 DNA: TGCGCCAGCAGCCAAGAATCTAGGGGCGCGGGCGGGGAGCTGTTTTTT
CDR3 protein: CASSQESRGAGGELFF

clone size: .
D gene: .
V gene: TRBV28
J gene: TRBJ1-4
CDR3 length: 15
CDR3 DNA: TGTGCCAGCAGCCCCCCCGGGGGAACTAATGAAAAACTGTTTTTT
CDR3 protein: CASSPPGGTNEKLFF

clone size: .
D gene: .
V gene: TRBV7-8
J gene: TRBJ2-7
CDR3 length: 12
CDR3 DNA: TGTGCCAGCAGCTTAAGGGGGGGAGAGCAGTACTTC
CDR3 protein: CASSLRGGEQYF

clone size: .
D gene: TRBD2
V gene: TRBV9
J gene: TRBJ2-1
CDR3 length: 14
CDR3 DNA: TGTGCCAGCAGCGTAGATGCTAGCGGGACTGAGCAGTTCTTC
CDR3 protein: CASSVDASGTEQFF

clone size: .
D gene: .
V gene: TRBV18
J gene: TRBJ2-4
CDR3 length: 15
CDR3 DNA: TGTGCCAGCTCACCTACCGGGACAAGGCTAAACATTCAGTACTTC
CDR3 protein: CASSPTGTRLNIQYF

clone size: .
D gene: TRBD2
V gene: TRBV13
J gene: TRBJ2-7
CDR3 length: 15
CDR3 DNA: TGTGCCAGCAGCATTGGACTAGCGGGAGTTCACGAGCAGTACTTC
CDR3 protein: CASSIGLAGVHEQYF

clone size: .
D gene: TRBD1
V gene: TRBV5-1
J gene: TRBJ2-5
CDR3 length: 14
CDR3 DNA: TGCGCCAGCAGCTTGGACAGGGGGAGAGAGACCCAGTACTTC
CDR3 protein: CASSLDRGRETQYF

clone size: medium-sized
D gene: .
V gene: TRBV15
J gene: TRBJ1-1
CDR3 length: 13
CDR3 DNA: TGTGCCATGTCTTTTACGGAGAACACTGAAGCTTTCTTT
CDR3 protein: CAMSFTENTEAFF

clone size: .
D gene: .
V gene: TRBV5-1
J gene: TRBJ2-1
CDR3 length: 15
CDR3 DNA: TGCGCCAGCAGCTTGGGACCCCCCAGAAAGGATGAGCAGTTCTTC
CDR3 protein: CASSLGPPRKDEQFF

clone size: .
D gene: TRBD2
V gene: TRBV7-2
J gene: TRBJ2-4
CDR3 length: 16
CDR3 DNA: TGTGCCAGCAGCGCACCGACTAGCGGGATAAGAGGAATTCAGTACTTC
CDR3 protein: CASSAPTSGIRGIQYF

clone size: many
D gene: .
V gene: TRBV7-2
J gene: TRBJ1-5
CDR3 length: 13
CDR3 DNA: TGTGCCAGCAGCTTAAGGGGTGAGCAGCCCCAGCATTTT
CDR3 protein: CASSLRGEQPQHF

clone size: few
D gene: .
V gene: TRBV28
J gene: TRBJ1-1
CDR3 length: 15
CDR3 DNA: TGTGCCAGCATTCCGGGTAGCAGGGAAGGCACTGAAGCTTTCTTT
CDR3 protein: CASIPGSREGTEAFF

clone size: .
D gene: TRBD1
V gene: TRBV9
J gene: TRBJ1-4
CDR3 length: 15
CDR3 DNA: TGTGCCAGCGGCAACCAGGGGGCGCCCCGGGAAAAACTGTTTTTT
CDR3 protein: CASGNQGAPREKLFF

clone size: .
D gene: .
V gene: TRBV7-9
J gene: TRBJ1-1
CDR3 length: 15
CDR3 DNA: TGTGCCAGCAGCTTCTCCCGACAGATGAACACTGAAGCTTTCTTT
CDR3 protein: CASSFSRQMNTEAFF

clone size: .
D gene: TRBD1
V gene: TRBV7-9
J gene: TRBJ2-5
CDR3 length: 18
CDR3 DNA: TGTGCCAGCAGCTCCACCCTCGGGACAGGACTCTCGGGGGAGACCCAGTACTTC
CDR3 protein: CASSSTLGTGLSGETQYF

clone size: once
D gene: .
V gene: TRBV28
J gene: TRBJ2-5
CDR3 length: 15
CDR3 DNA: TGTGCCAGCAGTCTCCGCCAGGGTAGGCTAGAGACCCAGTACTTC
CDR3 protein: CASSLRQGRLETQYF

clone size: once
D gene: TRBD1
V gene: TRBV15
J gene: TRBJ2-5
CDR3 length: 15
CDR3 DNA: TGTGCCACCAGCAGAGACCAGACAGGGGGCAGAGAGCAGTACTTC
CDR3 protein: CATSRDQTGGREQYF

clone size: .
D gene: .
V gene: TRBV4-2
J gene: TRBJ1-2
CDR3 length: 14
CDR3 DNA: TGTGCCAGCAGCCAAGATACGGGGACTTATGGCTACACCTTC
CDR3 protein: CASSQDTGTYGYTF

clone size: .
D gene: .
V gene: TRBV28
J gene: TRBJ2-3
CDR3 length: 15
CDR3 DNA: TGTGCCAGCAGATCGACTCCCCACTTCACAGATACGCAGTATTTT
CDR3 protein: CASRSTPHFTDTQYF

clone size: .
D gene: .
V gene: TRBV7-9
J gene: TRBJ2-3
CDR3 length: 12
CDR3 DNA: TGTGCCAGCACCCAACAGGCCGATACGCAGTATTTT
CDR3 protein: CASTQQADTQYF

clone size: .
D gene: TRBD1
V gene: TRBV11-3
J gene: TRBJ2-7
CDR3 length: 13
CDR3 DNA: TGTGCCAGCAGCTCGGGACAGGGTGACGAGCAGTACTTC
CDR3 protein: CASSSGQGDEQYF

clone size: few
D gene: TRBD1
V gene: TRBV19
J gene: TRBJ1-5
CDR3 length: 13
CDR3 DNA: TGTGCCAGTAGCCCGGACAGGGTTCAGCCCCAGCATTTT
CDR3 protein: CASSPDRVQPQHF

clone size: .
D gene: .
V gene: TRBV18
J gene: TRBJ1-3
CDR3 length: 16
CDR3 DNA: TGTGCCAGCTCACCATCTGCTAGAACCTCTGGAAACACCATATATTTT
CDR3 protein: CASSPSARTSGNTIYF

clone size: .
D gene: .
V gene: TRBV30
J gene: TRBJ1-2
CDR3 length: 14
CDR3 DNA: TGTGCCTGGAAGAAACAGGAGAATCCATATGGCTACACATTC
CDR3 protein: CAWKKQENPYGYTF

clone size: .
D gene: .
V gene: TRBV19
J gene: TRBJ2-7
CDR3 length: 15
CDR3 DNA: TGTGCCAGTAGTACCCTACGGGACACAGCCTACGAGCAGTACTTC
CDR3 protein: CASSTLRDTAYEQYF

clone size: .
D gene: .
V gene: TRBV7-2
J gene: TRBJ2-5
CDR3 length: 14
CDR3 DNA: TGTGCCAGCAGCCCGGACCACTCCGCCGAGACCCAGTACTTC
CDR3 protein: CASSPDHSAETQYF

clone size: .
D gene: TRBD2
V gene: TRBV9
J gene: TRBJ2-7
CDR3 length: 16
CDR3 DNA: TGTGCCAGCAGCGTAGGGCAAAGCGGGAGCACCTACGAGCAGTACTTC
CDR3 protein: CASSVGQSGSTYEQYF

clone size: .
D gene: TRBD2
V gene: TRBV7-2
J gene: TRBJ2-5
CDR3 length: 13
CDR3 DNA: TGTGCCAGCAGCCTCCTCGGGGGGGAGACCCAGTACTTC
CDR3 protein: CASSLLGGETQYF

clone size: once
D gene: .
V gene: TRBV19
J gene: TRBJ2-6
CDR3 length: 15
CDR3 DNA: TGTGCCAGTAGATCCCCGTTGGCTGGGGCCAACGTCCTGACTTTC
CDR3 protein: CASRSPLAGANVLTF

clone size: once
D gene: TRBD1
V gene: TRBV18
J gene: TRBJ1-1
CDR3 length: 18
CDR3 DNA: TGTGCCAGCTCACCCCGGAATGGACAGGGTGCGTTCCCGTCTGAAGCTTTCTTT
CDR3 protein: CASSPRNGQGAFPSEAFF

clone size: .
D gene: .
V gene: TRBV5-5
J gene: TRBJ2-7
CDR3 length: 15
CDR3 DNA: TGTGCCAGCAGCTTGGGGACATTTAGCTCCTACGAGCAGTACTTC
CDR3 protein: CASSLGTFSSYEQYF

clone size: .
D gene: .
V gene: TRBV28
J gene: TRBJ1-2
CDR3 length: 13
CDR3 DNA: TGTGCCAGCAGGATTGGGGGGCGCTATGGCTACACCTTC
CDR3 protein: CASRIGGRYGYTF

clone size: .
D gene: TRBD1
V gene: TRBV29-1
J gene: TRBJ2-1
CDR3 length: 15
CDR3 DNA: TGCAGCGTTGAAGAAGACAGGGGGCGGCGGAATGAGCAGTTCTTC
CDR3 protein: CSVEEDRGRRNEQFF

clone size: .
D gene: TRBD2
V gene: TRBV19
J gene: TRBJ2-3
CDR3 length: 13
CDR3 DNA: TGTGCCACCGAGACTAGCGGCACAGATACGCAGTATTTT
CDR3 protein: CATETSGTDTQYF

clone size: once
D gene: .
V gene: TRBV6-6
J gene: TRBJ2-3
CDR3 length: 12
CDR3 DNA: TGTGCCAGCAGTCGATTCACAGATACGCAGTATTTT
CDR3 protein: CASSRFTDTQYF

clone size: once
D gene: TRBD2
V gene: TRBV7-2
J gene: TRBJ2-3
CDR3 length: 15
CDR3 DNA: TGTGCCAGCAGCCCCGCGACTAGCGTCACAGATACGCAGTATTTT
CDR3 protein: CASSPATSVTDTQYF

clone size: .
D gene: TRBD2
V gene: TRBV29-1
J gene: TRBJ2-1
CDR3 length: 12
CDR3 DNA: TGCAGCGGCTCGTTAGCGGGAGATCGGCAGTTCTTC
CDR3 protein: CSGSLAGDRQFF